Presented here are 3 T cell receptor beta chains from one specimen sequenced in a study of T cells in tuberculosis. Cells were sorted from thawed PBMC rested overnight and stained with GMM-loaded CD1B tetramer, viability dye and anti-CD3. The CD1B tetramers carried C32 glucose monomycolate purified from Rhodococcus equi. Method: immunoSEQ multiplex PCR; TCRdb's copy keeps in-frame clones and lacks some. The sample comprises some 90,000 clones, approximately 91% of which are singletons, and 1.9% rests with the top ten. Sample: CD1b-GMM tetramer-negative cells sorted from PBMCs. These TCRs come from an adult woman with latent tuberculosis.

This sequence joins TRBV10-2 and TRBJ2-5, with a weak D call TRBD1 (5 bases). The CDR3 covers 15 residues. Germline V gene lookup returns CDR1 WSHSY and CDR2 SAAADI. The V end lost 4 bases, the J end lost 4 bases, and 16 bases lay between the germline ends. Written as DNA, the CDR3 is TGCGCCAGCAGTGGCACAGGACGTACACTAGAGACCCAGTACTTC. Protein product: CASSGTGRTLETQYF.

V gene TRBV6-6 combines with J gene TRBJ2-7; the D gene is possibly TRBD2 (6 bases). The CDR3 covers 16 residues. V shed 5 bases and J shed 0 bases, with 17 bases lying between them. Germline assignment: CDR1 MNHNY and CDR2 SVGAGI (reference sequence). CDR3 coding DNA: TGTGCCAGCAGTAACCATCGGGACTCCTACTCCTACGAGCAGTACGTC. As protein: CASSNHRDSYSYEQYV.

The V call is TRBV5-4, the J call TRBJ1-1; weak D call: TRBD1 (6 bases). Trimming pared 6 bases from V and 5 bases from J, leaving 14 bases between. This CDR3 contains 13 residues. Per germline, CDR1 SGHNT and CDR2 YYREEE (reference sequence). The CDR3 here is CASTRDIETEAFF. The CDR3 nucleotides are TGTGCCAGCACCCGGGACATTGAAACTGAAGCTTTCTTT.